This entry lists 12 T cell receptor beta chains sequenced from one sample in a study of immune evolution from preneoplasia to lung adenocarcinoma. The protocol was immunoSEQ multiplex PCR, while the TCRdb copy is restricted to in-frame clones and leaves out a portion. The table lists 1,500 to 2,000 clones, about 79% of them singletons. Source material: FFPE invasive lung adenocarcinoma tissue. These receptors were obtained from a person aged 45 to 59 with lung adenocarcinoma.

The chain has TRBV28 and TRBJ2-7; TRBD1 is a possible D gene (6 bases). Germline-derived CDR1 and CDR2 are MDHEN and SYDVKM. Trimming took off 8 bases at V and 0 bases at J, with 14 bases between the two ends. CDR3 length equals 14 residues. The CDR3 region is CASGGQSSSYEQYF. The CDR3 DNA reads TGTGCCAGCGGGGGCCAATCGAGCTCCTACGAGCAGTACTTC.

This chain connects TRBV11-3 to TRBJ2-1, with TRBD2 identical over 12 bases. V was clipped by 3 bases and J by 5 bases; unmatched bases: 5. The germline gives CDR1 SGHNT, CDR2 YENEEA. The CDR3 sequence is 16 residues long. The CDR3 reads CASSFTLAGGNNEQFF. The CDR3, as DNA: TGTGCCAGCAGCTTTACACTAGCGGGAGGAAACAATGAGCAGTTCTTC.

V usage is TRBV5-6 and J usage is TRBJ2-1; 7 nucleotides agree with TRBD2. CDR3 length: 15 residues. The germline gives CDR1 SGHDT, CDR2 YYEEEE. The V and J ends lost 4 bases and 5 bases, in that order; junction bases with no gene match: 9. The CDR3 loop is CASSRLGGLDNEQFF. The CDR3 DNA is TGTGCCAGCAGCAGGTTAGGCGGACTAGACAATGAGCAGTTCTTC.

V usage is TRBV19 and J usage is TRBJ2-5; D might be TRBD2 (5 bases). The CDR3 has 15 residues. V dropped 3 bases and J dropped 5 bases, with 16 bases sitting between them. From germline, CDR1 is LNHDA and CDR2 SQIVND (reference sequence). CDR3 sequence (DNA): TGTGCCAGTAGTATCTATGGCGGGTCAGTGGAGACCCAGTACTTC. Its translation: CASSIYGGSVETQYF.

The rearrangement uses TRBV25-1 and TRBJ2-5; TRBD2 might be the D (7 bases). This CDR3 is 15 amino acids long. V dropped 2 bases and J dropped 5 bases, with 15 bases sitting between them. CDR1 is MGHDK and CDR2 is SYGVNS in the germline V gene. CDR3 protein: CASSEGGLGGETQYF. The CDR3 DNA follows: TGTGCCAGCAGTGAAGGGGGCCTGGGAGGGGAGACCCAGTACTTC.

Only a few counts were recorded for this clone. The rearrangement links TRBV7-2 to TRBJ1-3, with D perhaps matching TRBD1 (5 bases). Germline CDR1 reads SGHTA; CDR2 reads FQGNSA. Trimming removed 4 bases from V and 0 bases from J, with 13 bases in between. This CDR3 contains 16 residues. The CDR3 bases are TGTGCCAGCAGCTCCGCCGGGGCCCACTCTGGAAACACCATATATTTT. Encoded protein: CASSSAGAHSGNTIYF. Full variable domain (rest looked up from reference TRBV7-2 and TRBJ1-3): GAGVSQSPSNKVTEKGKDVELRCDPISGHTALYWYRQSLGQGLEFLIYFQGNSAPDKSGLPSDRFSAERTGGSVSTLTIQRTQQEDSAVYLCASSSAGAHSGNTIYFGEGSWLTVV.

This sequence joins TRBV7-9 and TRBJ2-1; no clear D gene. Germline CDR1 is SEHNR and CDR2 is FQNEAQ (reference sequence). V lost 1 base and J lost 0, with 7 bases in between. CDR3 length: 15 amino acids. CDR3 nucleotides: TGTGCCAGCAGCTTAGTTTTGGACTCCTACAATGAGCAGTTCTTC. It is translated as CASSLVLDSYNEQFF.

This clone has a handful of counts. V gene TRBV6-1 combines with J gene TRBJ1-1, with TRBD1 as a possible D gene (5 bases). This CDR3 has 15 residues. The V gene lost 1 base and the J gene lost 0 bases, with 9 bases spanning the gap. In germline, CDR1 is MNHNS, CDR2 SASEGT. For the CDR3, the DNA is TGTGCCAGCAGTGAAGTGACAGCCTTGAACACTGAAGCTTTCTTT. This encodes CASSEVTALNTEAFF.

Points on this clone: A read error may account for a junction end that differs from germline. This chain connects TRBV2 to TRBJ1-3, with unresolved D. This CDR3 has 14 amino acids. Germline V gene sequence: CDR1 SNHLY, CDR2 FYNNEI. The CDR3 DNA reads as TGTGCCAGTAGTGTCGGGAGGTCTGGAAACACCATATATTTT. It codes for CASSVGRSGNTIYF.

In DNA form, the CDR3 reads TGTGCCAGCAGTTACTCGTCCCGTTACTCCTACGAGCAGTACTTC. Translated: CASSYSSRYSYEQYF. This chain joins TRBV6-5 and TRBJ2-7, with D hard to call. In germline, CDR1 is MNHEY, CDR2 SVGAGI. The CDR3 spans 15 residues. Trimming cost V 0 bases and J 0 bases, with 9 bases left between them.

This clone showed up just once. This chain uses TRBV18 with TRBJ2-5, with TRBD1 matching 8 bases. The CDR3 contains 17 residues. The J segment lost 1 base and the V segment lost 0 bases, leaving 7 bases of the junction unmatched. CDR1 is KGHSH and CDR2 is LQKENI in the germline V gene. The CDR3 protein is CASSPPSGQAFQETQYF. The CDR3 nucleotides read TGTGCCAGCTCACCACCGTCGGGACAGGCATTCCAAGAGACCCAGTACTTC.

The chain carries TRBV5-6 and TRBJ1-2; TRBD1 is a possible D gene (6 bases). The germline gives CDR1 SGHDT, CDR2 YYEEEE. This CDR3 spans 14 amino acids. V was clipped by 2 bases and J by 3 bases, with 11 bases between them. CDR3 residues: CASSFWGAYYGYTF. The CDR3 DNA is TGTGCCAGCAGCTTTTGGGGGGCATACTATGGCTACACCTTC.